This T cell receptor (beta chain) was recorded in a study of shared clonotypes between healthy human individuals (TCRdb year 2020). Turning to the overall study: Three men and a couple of women, aged 18 to 49 years, made up the cohort. Blood TCR repertoires of roughly five healthy adults were deeply sequenced to estimate repertoire size and the extent of clonotype sharing between individuals. Leukapheresis yielded between about 0.94 and 8.9 billion PBMCs per donor. Different laboratories and diverse techniques were used to prepare libraries and sequence TCR repertoires, to increase sequencing depth and limit assay-specific biases. The full study reports these points: The small number of donors limited the genetic and exposure-history diversity represented. Only blood was sampled, and tissue TCR repertoires likely differ from those in blood. Pairwise subsampling indicated that sequencing depth was expected to affect the degree of clonotype sharing among donors.

There are 13 amino acids in the CDR3, from cysteine to phenylalanine inclusive. Only the CDR3 DNA is retained, 39 bases long and in frame from the first base. Trimming takes 3 bases off V and 2 bases off J; junction bases not matched to a gene: 0. CDR1 and CDR2 are read off the germline V gene (reference sequence) as MNHEY and SMNVEV. In regard to this clone: The specificity of this receptor is unknown. No per-base quality is available; no much larger clone lies one base away.

Donors were healthy HIV-negative adults with no recently reported acute infections or vaccinations. Every donor was a Caucasian adult living in Nashville, Tennessee, USA. For unsorted samples, 84 million or so PBMCs were counted, and genomic DNA was extracted using the QIAamp DNA Blood Mini kit. Blood was obtained by leukapheresis, after which PBMCs were separated by Ficoll-Histopaque density gradient centrifugation and cryopreserved in liquid nitrogen vapor phase. Using the deep immunoSEQ assay, multiplex PCR amplified TCR CDR3 regions from genomic DNA. For each cell subset, the extracted genomic DNA was distributed evenly across all wells of several immunoSEQ 96-well plates, and each plate served as one replicate. Each replicate PCR for unsorted PBMC received roughly 290 ng genomic DNA, equal to tens of thousands of T cell genomes. Genomic DNA from unsorted PBMC was sequenced over ten immunoSEQ deep assay plates. The purified libraries were quantified using a Qubit 3.0 fluorometer, sized with a Bioanalyzer 2100, and then quantified again using the KAPA Library Quantification kit. A separate single-read 150-cycle Illumina NextSeq 550 flow cell was used to sequence each immunoSEQ 96-well plate. In the paper's pipeline: The immunoSEQ output contained only junctional sequences without quality scores, so filtering could not match that applied to full-length reads. Sequences were annotated with PyIR, a Python wrapper for IgBLAST v1.9, and V/J genes and CDR3 were assigned using IMGT germline references. Reads were filtered out if the reads had weak V/J assignments (E-value above 1e-6), no CDR3, stop codons, out-of-frame junctions, or ambiguous translated residues. A V3J clonotype was defined by an identical inferred V gene, J gene, and CDR3 amino acid sequence. Percentage overlap between repertoires was computed as shared unique clonotypes divided by the size of the smaller repertoire. Repertoire richness was assessed with RTK rarefaction, the Chao1 estimator, and Recon v2.1 estimates of unobserved clonotypes. In its TCRdb copy, this immuneACCESS table keeps in-frame sequences only and misses some clones. Where compared with another copy, unresolved V genes explain less than half of these, and the others have no known cause. That table supplies the V and J calls and clone size; D and trimming were determined from the DNA. The sample data list about 480,000 clones, and roughly 85% of these were observed just once. Under 15% of the sample is taken by the ten largest.

The clonotype was recovered from a woman aged 40 to 50 in good health. Some clones in this sample may be carry-over from other donors' samples. The chain is assembled from TRBV27 and TRBJ1-2; 7 bases in the junction line up with TRBD1. The sequenced sample consisted of PBMCs. The CDR3 region has the sequence CASSFRGNYGYTF. The DNA sequence is TGTGCCAGCAGTTTCAGGGGGAACTATGGCTACACCTTC.